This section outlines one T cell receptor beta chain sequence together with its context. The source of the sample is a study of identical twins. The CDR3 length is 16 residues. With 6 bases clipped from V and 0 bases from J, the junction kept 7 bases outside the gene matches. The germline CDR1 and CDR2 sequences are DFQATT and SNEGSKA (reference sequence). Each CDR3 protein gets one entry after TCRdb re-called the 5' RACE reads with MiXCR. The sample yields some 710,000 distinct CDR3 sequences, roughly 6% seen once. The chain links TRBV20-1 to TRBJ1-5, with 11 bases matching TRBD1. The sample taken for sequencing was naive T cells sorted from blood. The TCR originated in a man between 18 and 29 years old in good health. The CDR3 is CSATGQGVYSNQPQHF. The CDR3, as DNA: TGCAGTGCCACGGGACAGGGGGTATATAGCAATCAGCCCCAGCATTTT.